The clone carrying this T cell receptor beta chain is a singleton in its sample. Its target is not known. Other DNA sequences of this sample code for an identical CDR3. For sorted subsets, 150 to 250 ng DNA per replicate equaled approximately 32,000 T cell genomes. TCRdb keeps only in-frame clones here, not all; method: immunoSEQ multiplex PCR. The repertoire includes 980,000 or so clones, around three quarters of them detected once, and approximately 1.5% sits in the top ten. These data are taken from a study of shared clonotypes between healthy human individuals. Findings and limits, study-wide: Naive CD4 clonotype sharing across a handful of donors was about 5%.

The J segment lost 2 bases and the V segment lost 4 bases, leaving 4 bases of the junction unmatched. Germline CDR1 reads SGHVS; CDR2 reads FQNEAQ. This CDR3 contains 14 residues. Sample: memory CD4+ T cells sorted from blood. As for subset: CD45RA-negative fraction. The origin of this receptor is a man between 18 and 29 years old in good health. J is TRBJ1-2 and V is TRBV7-8, with 7 bases aligning to TRBD1. CDR3 nucleotide sequence: TGTGCCAGCAGCTCGCGGACAGGCAACTATGGCTACACCTTC. This gives the protein CASSSRTGNYGYTF.